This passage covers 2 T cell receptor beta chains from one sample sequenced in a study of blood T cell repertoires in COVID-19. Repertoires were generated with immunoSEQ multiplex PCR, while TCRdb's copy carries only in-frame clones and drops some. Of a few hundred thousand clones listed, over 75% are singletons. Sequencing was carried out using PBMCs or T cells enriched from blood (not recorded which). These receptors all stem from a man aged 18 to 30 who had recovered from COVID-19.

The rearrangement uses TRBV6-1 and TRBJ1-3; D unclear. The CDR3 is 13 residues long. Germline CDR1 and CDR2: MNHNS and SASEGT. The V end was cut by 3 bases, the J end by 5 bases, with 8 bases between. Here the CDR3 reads CASSDRRRNTIYF. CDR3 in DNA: TGTGCCAGCAGTGACAGAAGAAGAAACACCATATATTTT.

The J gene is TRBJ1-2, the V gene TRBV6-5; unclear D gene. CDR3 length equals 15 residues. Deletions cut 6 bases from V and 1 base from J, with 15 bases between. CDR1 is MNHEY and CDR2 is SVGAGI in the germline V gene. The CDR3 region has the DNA TGTGCCAGCAGCCTCCCAGGAAATCGTAACTATGGCTACACCTTC. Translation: CASSLPGNRNYGYTF.